What follows are 7 T cell receptor beta chains derived from one specimen sequenced in a study of T-cell memory formation after mild COVID-19. In TCRdb, the 5' RACE reads were re-called with MiXCR into one record per CDR3 protein. The repertoire holds approximately 250,000 distinct CDR3 sequences, with 15% to 19% as singletons. Sequencing used PBMCs or a T cell subset sorted from them (not recorded which). Source of these receptors: an adult woman who had mild COVID-19 (a few samples of this study predate the infection). Cell type and time point are not known.

This clonotype was recorded a few times. The chain employs TRBV7-2 and TRBJ2-1; D is unresolved. This CDR3 contains 15 residues. The V end lost 3 bases, the J end lost 9 bases, and 18 bases lay between the germline ends. Germline CDR1 reads SGHTA; CDR2 reads FQGNSA. CDR3 region: CASSFSLAGKGEQFF. CDR3 sequence (DNA): TGTGCCAGCAGCTTTTCCCTCGCCGGCAAGGGTGAGCAGTTCTTC.

V and J are TRBV3-1 and TRBJ2-1, with 12 bases aligning to TRBD2. Germline assignment: CDR1 LGHDT and CDR2 YNNKEL (reference sequence). This CDR3 spans 15 amino acids. The J segment lost 4 bases and the V segment lost 2 bases, leaving 0 bases of the junction unmatched. CDR3 coding DNA: TGTGCCAGCAGCCAACTAGCGGGGGGGTACAATGAGCAGTTCTTC. Residues: CASSQLAGGYNEQFF.

In this sample, this clonotype turned up a few times. The chain employs TRBV12-3 or TRBV12-4 and TRBJ2-3; 11 nucleotides align to TRBD2. The V segment lost 3 bases and the J segment 4 bases; nucleotides outside the gene matches: 3. The CDR3 extends over 15 amino acids. CDR3 in amino acids: CASSLLAGGADTQYF. CDR3 in DNA: TGTGCCAGCAGTTTGCTAGCGGGAGGTGCAGATACGCAGTATTTT.

At least ten counts were recorded for this clonotype. The chain employs TRBV12-3 or TRBV12-4 and TRBJ2-7, with a tentative D call TRBD2 (5 bases). The CDR3 totals 13 residues. Between the trimmed V and J ends, which lost 3 bases and 5 bases, there was a span of 11 bases. For the CDR3, the DNA is TGTGCCAGCAGTTTCGAAGTAGCGCACGAGCAGTACTTC. Residues: CASSFEVAHEQYF.

The V and J genes are TRBV25-1 and TRBJ2-1; 11 bases are shared with TRBD2. After removal of 7 bases from V and 4 bases from J, the junction contained 15 bases not matched to a gene. Germline CDR1 MGHDK, CDR2 SYGVNS. The CDR3 runs to 18 residues. The CDR3 here is CASTLEGAVAGGYNEQFF. The CDR3 DNA follows: TGTGCCAGCACCCTAGAGGGGGCTGTAGCGGGAGGGTACAATGAGCAGTTCTTC.

A few counts support this clonotype. The chain uses TRBV6-6 and TRBJ2-2; no reliable D call. Germline V gene lookup returns CDR1 MNHNY and CDR2 SVGAGI (reference sequence). This CDR3 has 14 residues. Trimming pared 0 bases from V and 2 bases from J, leaving 4 bases between. This chain's CDR3 is CASSYSINTGELFF. CDR3 nucleotides: TGTGCCAGCAGTTACTCGATCAACACCGGGGAGCTGTTTTTT.

The genes are TRBV5-1 and TRBJ2-5, with TRBD2 matching 8 bases. The CDR3 runs 15 residues. V trimming: 0 bases; J trimming: 3 bases; junction bases outside the gene matches: 4. CDR1 is SGHRS, CDR2 YFSETQ, per germline. The CDR3 bases are TGCGCCAGCAGCTTGGCGGGGACTAGAGAAGAGACCCAGTACTTC. Protein: CASSLAGTREETQYF.